This TCR beta chain was sequenced for a study of T cell responses to AZD1222 COVID-19 vaccine. Germline V CDR1 and CDR2: SGHDT, YYEEEE. Trimming cost V 4 bases and J 4 bases, with 14 bases left between them. This CDR3 comprises 14 residues. Sequencing used immunoSEQ multiplex PCR; TCRdb keeps in-frame clones, though not all of them. The table records about 110,000 clones, 70% to 90% of them present only once. The TCR comes from an adult in good health. Here the sequenced sample was peripheral blood, taken on day 0 of AZD1222 vaccination. The chain employs TRBV5-6 and TRBJ1-1; D is uncertain. The CDR3 sequence is CASSGDYLGTEAFF. Here the CDR3 DNA reads TGTGCCAGCAGCGGGGATTATCTGGGCACTGAAGCTTTCTTT.